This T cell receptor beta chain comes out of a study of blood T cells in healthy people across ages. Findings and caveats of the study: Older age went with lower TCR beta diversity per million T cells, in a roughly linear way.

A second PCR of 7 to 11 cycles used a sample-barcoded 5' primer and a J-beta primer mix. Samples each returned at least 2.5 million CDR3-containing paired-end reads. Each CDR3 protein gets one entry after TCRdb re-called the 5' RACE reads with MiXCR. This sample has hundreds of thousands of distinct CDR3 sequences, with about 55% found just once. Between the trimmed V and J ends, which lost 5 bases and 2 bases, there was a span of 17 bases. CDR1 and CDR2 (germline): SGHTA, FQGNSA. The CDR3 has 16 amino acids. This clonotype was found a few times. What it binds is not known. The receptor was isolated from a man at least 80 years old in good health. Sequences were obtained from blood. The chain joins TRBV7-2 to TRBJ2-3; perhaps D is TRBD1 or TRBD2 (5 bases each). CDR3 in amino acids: CASSSRGPRTTDTQYF. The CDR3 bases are TGTGCCAGCAGCAGCCGGGGCCCGCGAACCACAGATACGCAGTATTTT.